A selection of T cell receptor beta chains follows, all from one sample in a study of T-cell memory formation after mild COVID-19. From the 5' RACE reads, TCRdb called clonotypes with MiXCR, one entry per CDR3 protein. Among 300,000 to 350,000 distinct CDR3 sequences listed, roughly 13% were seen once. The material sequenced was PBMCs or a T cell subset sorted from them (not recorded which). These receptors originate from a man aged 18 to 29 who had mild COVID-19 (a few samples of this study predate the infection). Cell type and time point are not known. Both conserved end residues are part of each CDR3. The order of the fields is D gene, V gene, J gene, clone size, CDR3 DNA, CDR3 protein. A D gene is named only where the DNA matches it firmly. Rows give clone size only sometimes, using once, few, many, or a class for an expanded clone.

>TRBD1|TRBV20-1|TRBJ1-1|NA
TGCAGTGCAAGGACAGGGGGAGACACTGAAGCTTTCTTT
CSARTGGDTEAFF
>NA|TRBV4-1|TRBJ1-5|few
TGCGCCAGCAGCCAACCCCGAAGACAGCCTTATCAGCCCCAGCATTTT
CASSQPRRQPYQPQHF
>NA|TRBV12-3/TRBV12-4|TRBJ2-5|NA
TGTGCCAGCAGTCCCACGGGGGGCTTGGGGGAGACCCAGTACTTC
CASSPTGGLGETQYF
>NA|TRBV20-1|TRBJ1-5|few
TGCAGTGCTGGGGCAGGGCCTTATAGCAATCAGCCCCAGCATTTT
CSAGAGPYSNQPQHF
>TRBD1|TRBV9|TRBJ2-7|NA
TGTGCCAGCAGCGTAGGAATTAGTATGGGACAGTCTAGCTACGAGCAGTACTTC
CASSVGISMGQSSYEQYF
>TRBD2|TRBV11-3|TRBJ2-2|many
TGTGCCAGCAGCGGGGGACTAGCGGACGGGGAGCTGTTTTTT
CASSGGLADGELFF
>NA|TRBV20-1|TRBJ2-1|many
TGCAGTGCTAGGTTCCAGCCATCCGTCTACAATGAGCAGTTCTTC
CSARFQPSVYNEQFF
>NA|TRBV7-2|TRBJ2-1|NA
TGTGCCAGCAGCCTCTCTAGCTCGACCCAGAATGAGCAGTTCTTC
CASSLSSSTQNEQFF
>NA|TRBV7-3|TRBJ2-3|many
TGTGCCAGCAGCACCCGACAGGCAGATACGCAGTATTTT
CASSTRQADTQYF
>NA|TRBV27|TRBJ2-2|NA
TGTGCCAGCAGTACCGGACGACACGCGAACACCGGGGAGCTGTTTTTT
CASSTGRHANTGELFF
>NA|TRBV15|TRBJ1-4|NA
TGTGCCACCAGCAGAGACCAGTCCGAAAAACTGTTTTTT
CATSRDQSEKLFF
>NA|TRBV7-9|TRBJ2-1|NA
TGTGCCAGCAGCTTCTCGGGCAGGGTCAATGAGCAGTTCTTC
CASSFSGRVNEQFF